This TCR beta chain was identified during a study of T-cell memory formation after mild COVID-19 (dated by TCRdb to the early 2020s). For the wider study: TCR sequence clusters from the two donors were largely donor specific. Two young, previously healthy adult volunteers, one female and one male, were included in the cohort. In a couple of donors, T-cell clones that expanded and contracted after mild COVID-19 were followed by sequencing TCRalpha and TCRbeta repertoires longitudinally. The research as a whole found: From day 15 to 85, contracting clones showed balanced CD4/CD8 phenotypes, whereas a second wave of clones that expanded from day 15 to 37 leaned towards CD4+. Some responding clones were found in pre-infection memory, which suggests that pre-existing cross-reactive memory T cells took part in the SARS-CoV-2 response. The study included only two mild cases, and larger cohorts that include severe cases with pre-infection samples were judged to be necessary. SARS-CoV-2 specificity of the second-wave clones peaking on day 37 was not confirmed. Contracting CD4+ clones appeared mostly in the CM and EM memory subsets, whereas CD8+ clones were enriched in EMRA.

Reading from cysteine to phenylalanine, the CDR3 counts 14 amino acids. Only the CDR3 portion is preserved as DNA: 42 bases, with reading frame beginning at the first base. CDR1 SGHRS and CDR2 YFSETQ are derived from the germline V gene. V drops 4 bases and J drops 4 bases, leaving 15 bases in between. Worth noting for this clonotype: Its recognized antigen is unknown. One base away there is no much larger clone; base qualities are not given.

Ficoll-Paque density gradient centrifugation was the method used to isolate PBMCs. Reads for this sample came from an Illumina NovaSeq 6000. TCRalpha and TCRbeta cDNA libraries were built by 5'RACE with constant-segment primers, adding sample barcodes and unique molecular identifiers. RNA was extracted from every sample with Trizol reagent. The libraries were amplified in two PCR steps, and the second step added a second sample barcode and Illumina TruSeq adapters. Sequencing of the libraries was done on an Illumina NovaSeq, producing 2 x 150 bp paired-end reads. Concerning the study's data processing: With migec v1.2.7, reads were demultiplexed and then collapsed into UMI-guided consensus sequences. With mixcr v2.1.11, UMI consensuses were aligned to TRA and TRB V and J templates and assembled into clonotypes. Expanded or contracted clonotypes were those called significant by both edgeR and NoisET, with noise models trained on biological replicates. edgeR calls used a false discovery rate-adjusted p below 0.01 and a log2 fold-change threshold of 1. As an exploratory analysis of dynamics, max-normalized trajectories of the 1000 most abundant clonotypes were examined by PCA with hierarchical clustering. The CD4 or CD8 phenotype of responding clones was assigned using the separately sequenced CD4+ and CD8+ repertoires. TCRdb took the public reads, trimmed them with fastp at Q25, ran MiXCR for clone calling and kept in-frame beta chains. All rows with the same CDR3 protein become a single entry with the most common DNA and genes. The V and J calls follow TCRdb's processing rather than the paper's. The sample table lists around 320,000 distinct CDR3 sequences, roughly an eighth of them with a count of one. The ten largest clones take up 21% of the sample.

The clonotype was recovered from a man younger than 35 who had mild COVID-19 (a few samples of this study predate the infection). The sample titles of this study are shuffled in the database, so cell type and time point are left out; the donor was told from shared clones. In this chain, TRBV5-1 is recombined with TRBJ2-7, with the D gene uncertain. The sequenced sample consisted of PBMCs or a T cell subset sorted from them (not recorded which). The encoded CDR3 is CASSPQAPFYEQYF. The DNA is as follows: TGCGCCAGCAGCCCCCAGGCCCCCTTTTACGAGCAGTACTTC.